One sample yielded the 26 T cell receptor beta chains listed below, sequenced in a study of tumor-infiltrating lymphocytes in primary liver carcinoma. TCR beta cDNA was reverse-transcribed from roughly 520 ng of total RNA. The reaction used a constant-region primer and ProtoScript II reverse transcriptase. Employing slightly modified ARM-PCR, three nested multiplex PCR rounds were run, and these gave rise to the TCR beta libraries. For approximately 9 cycles apiece, the opening two PCR rounds ran with TRBV1-TRBV30 forward primers and a C-beta reverse primer. MiXCR was run by TCRdb on the multiplex PCR reads, yielding one entry per CDR3 protein. The sample has 90,000 to 100,000 distinct CDR3 sequences; 69% are singletons. The roughly 17-31 mg bulk tissue piece was not sorted before simultaneous RNA and DNA extraction. The sample was liver tumor tissue from sampling region 5. Indicated subset: tumor region T5, tumor centre. The origin of the receptors is a woman aged 60-75 years with primary liver carcinoma and hepatitis B virus infection.

The V gene is TRBV5-4, the J gene TRBJ2-1; TRBD1 agrees at 7 bases. V was pared by 5 bases and J by 6 bases, with 17 bases of the junction left unmatched. This CDR3 is 17 amino acids long. Germline V gene sequence: CDR1 SGHNT, CDR2 YYREEE (reference sequence). CDR3: CASRNTLGQSSRNEQFF. In DNA form, the CDR3 reads TGTGCCAGCAGAAACACACTGGGACAGAGTAGTCGCAATGAGCAGTTCTTC.

The V call is TRBV11-2, the J call TRBJ1-1; D remains unclear. V lost 0 bases and J lost 8, with 16 bases in between. CDR3 length: 15 residues. Germline V CDR1 and CDR2: SGHAT, FQNNGV. CDR3 residues: CASSLDPIGLTEAFF. The CDR3 bases are TGTGCCAGCAGCTTAGACCCGATAGGGCTAACGGAAGCTTTCTTT.

This clonotype was counted a few times. A clone one base away is much larger, so this may be a read error. The chain has TRBV4-2 and TRBJ1-1; TRBD1 matches at 11 bases. Per germline, CDR1 LGHNA and CDR2 YNFKEQ. J lost 3 bases, V lost 3 bases, and 9 bases had no gene match. The CDR3 runs to 17 residues. CDR3 coding DNA: TGTGCCAGCAGCCAGACGGACAGGGGGCTTACTGACACTGAAGCTTTCTTT. Translating it yields CASSQTDRGLTDTEAFF.

The rearrangement uses TRBV20-1 and TRBJ2-5, with 9 bases matching TRBD1. This CDR3 region has 17 residues. The J segment lost 4 bases and the V segment lost 1 base, leaving 13 bases of the junction unmatched. CDR1 DFQATT and CDR2 SNEGSKA come from the germline V gene (reference sequence). CDR3 sequence (DNA): TGCAGTGCTAGAGTTGATTTAGGGACAGGGAGCCGAGAGACCCAGTACTTC. It translates to CSARVDLGTGSRETQYF.

The chain carries TRBV6-1 and TRBJ2-1, with 7 positions matching TRBD2. V lost 7 bases to trimming and J lost 4 bases; unmatched junction nucleotides: 10. The CDR3 extends over 15 amino acids. CDR1 and CDR2 from the germline V gene are MNHNS and SASEGT. CDR3 nucleotide sequence: TGTGCCAGCACCCTCGGGGCTAGCGGTTACAATGAGCAGTTCTTC. It yields the protein CASTLGASGYNEQFF.

This chain joins TRBV11-2 and TRBJ2-3; 9 positions match TRBD2. J lost 2 bases, V lost 6 bases, and 6 bases had no gene match. The CDR3 extends over 15 amino acids. The germline gives CDR1 SGHAT, CDR2 FQNNGV. CDR3 protein: CASRDVAGATDTQYF. Written as DNA, the CDR3 is TGTGCCAGCAGGGATGTAGCGGGGGCCACAGATACGCAGTATTTT.

The sample holds many counts of this clonotype. V gene TRBV29-1 combines with J gene TRBJ1-1; TRBD1 matches 7 bases. CDR1 SQVTM and CDR2 ANQGSEA come from the germline V gene. The CDR3 totals 13 residues. Trimming removed 5 bases from V and 0 bases from J; junction bases left unmatched: 3. CDR3: CSVRGGLNTEAFF. CDR3 bases: TGCAGCGTTCGAGGGGGCCTGAACACTGAAGCTTTCTTT.

A word on this clonotype: Since a much larger clone is just one base distant, this may be a read error. The genes are TRBV2 and TRBJ1-6, with TRBD1 matching 7 bases. V lost 10 bases, J lost 4 bases, and 7 bases stayed unmatched. This CDR3 comprises 14 residues. Germline CDR1 reads SNHLY; CDR2 reads FYNNEI. CDR3 DNA sequence: TGTGCCAACCTTTTGGGACAGTATAATTCACCCCTCCACTTT. This gives the protein CANLLGQYNSPLHF.

A remark on this clonotype: The conserved final phenylalanine or tryptophan is absent from the CDR3, which likely points to a read error. The chain couples TRBV29-1 to TRBJ1-2; 9 bases are shared with TRBD1. There are 14 residues in the CDR3. Germline-derived CDR1 and CDR2 are SQVTM and ANQGSEA. Losses at the gene ends were 6 bases for V and 7 bases for J; bases not matched to a gene: 12. CDR3 nucleotides: TGCAGCGTCGCAACAGGGGGCGCATCCTCTGGCTACACCATC. It translates to CSVATGGASSGYTI.

The chain couples TRBV12-5 to TRBJ1-3; no clear D gene. This CDR3 contains 14 residues. CDR1 and CDR2 from the germline V gene are LGHNT and FRNRAP. V was pared by 5 bases and J by 5 bases, with 13 bases between. CDR3 DNA: TGTGCTAGTGGTGACAACGCCGCTAGAAACACCATATATTTT. It translates to CASGDNAARNTIYF.

This clonotype was counted only a few times. Just one base apart from a much larger clone, this may be a read error. This sequence joins TRBV4-2 and TRBJ2-7; 13 nucleotides align to TRBD2. V lost 4 bases, J lost 7 bases, and 7 bases stayed unmatched. The CDR3 spans 15 residues. Germline-derived CDR1 and CDR2 are LGHNA and YNFKEQ. The CDR3 sequence: CASSPEGLAGREQYF. The CDR3 coding sequence is TGTGCCAGCAGCCCGGAGGGACTAGCGGGACGGGAGCAGTACTTC.

This clonotype was observed at least ten times. This chain joins TRBV6-1 and TRBJ2-1, with TRBD2 matching 15 bases. The CDR3 totals 14 residues. Germline V gives CDR1 MNHNS, CDR2 SASEGT. J lost 4 bases, V lost 8 bases, and 0 bases had no gene match. CDR3: CASGLAGGYNEQFF. CDR3 nucleotides: TGTGCCAGCGGACTAGCGGGAGGGTACAATGAGCAGTTCTTC.

The chain couples TRBV5-1 to TRBJ1-4, with 8 bases aligning to TRBD1. The CDR3 runs to 15 residues. CDR1 is SGHRS, CDR2 YFSETQ, per germline. V lost 7 bases, J lost 9 bases, and 14 bases stayed unmatched. The CDR3 DNA sequence: TGCGCCAGCGGCTCGTCCGGGACAGGCAATAAAAAACTGTTTTTT. Translated: CASGSSGTGNKKLFF.

Concerning this clonotype itself: Because the CDR3 is missing its conserved closing phenylalanine or tryptophan, this is likely a read error. The rearrangement uses TRBV12-3 or TRBV12-4 and TRBJ1-1; 9 nucleotides match TRBD1. CDR3 length equals 13 residues. V was clipped by 5 bases and J by 5 bases; unmatched bases: 3. The DNA of the CDR3 is TGTGCCAGCAGTCCCGGGACAGGGACTGAAGCTTTCATT. Its translation: CASSPGTGTEAFI.

This clonotype has a single count. One end of the junction fails to match germline, which may point to a read error. The chain is built from TRBV6-1 and TRBJ2-4; no clear D gene. The CDR3 has 10 residues. Germline V gene data show CDR1 as MNHNS and CDR2 as SASEGT. The CDR3 coding sequence is TGTGACAGCTGTGAAAACATTCAGTACTTC. This encodes CDSCENIQYF.

The sample holds a few counts of this clonotype. This rearrangement joins TRBV10-1 to TRBJ2-3; tentatively, D is TRBD2 (6 bases). This CDR3 comprises 14 residues. Germline CDR1 and CDR2: WNHNN and SYGVQD (reference sequence). The CDR3 region has the DNA TGCGCTACCACGGGAGAAAGGGACACAGATACGCAGTATTTT. Translated, it gives CATTGERDTDTQYF.

On this clonotype: An end of the junction does not agree with germline; a read error may underlie this. The chain carries TRBV12-3 or TRBV12-4 and TRBJ1-2; the D is unclear. The CDR3 has 11 residues. The CDR3 sequence: CASSFGQAQAF. CDR3 coding DNA: TGTGCCAGCAGTTTTGGGCAAGCGCAGGCCTTC.

The sample holds many counts of this clonotype. The chain joins TRBV5-1 to TRBJ1-1, with D tentatively TRBD1 (6 bases). V gave up 4 bases and J gave up 5 bases, with 15 bases separating them. The germline CDR1 and CDR2 sequences are SGHRS and YFSETQ. The CDR3 consists of 14 residues. The CDR3 nucleotides are TGCGCCAGCAGCCCGCCGGCGGGGGCGACTGAAGCTTTCTTT. Its protein product is CASSPPAGATEAFF.

The gene calls are TRBV11-3 and TRBJ2-1; D might be TRBD1 or TRBD2, each matching 6 bases. Germline V gene data show CDR1 as SGHNT and CDR2 as YENEEA. This CDR3 has 13 amino acids. Trimming stripped 9 bases from V and 6 bases from J, with 15 bases between. CDR3 in amino acids: CARSVGGCNEQFF. Written as DNA, the CDR3 is TGTGCCAGGAGTGTCGGGGGCTGCAATGAGCAGTTCTTC.

In the case of this clonotype: Since a much larger clone is just one base distant, this may be a read error. The chain links TRBV7-8 to TRBJ2-7; D not resolved. The CDR3 covers 15 residues. In germline, CDR1 is SGHVS, CDR2 FQNEAQ. The V gene lost 0 bases and the J gene lost 5 bases, with 14 bases spanning the gap. The CDR3 coding sequence is TGTGCCAGCAGCTTAGCCGGAATGGGCGCCCACGAGCAGTACTTC. This codes for CASSLAGMGAHEQYF.

This clonotype occurred many times. An end of the junction does not agree with germline; a read error may underlie this. The rearrangement uses TRBV5-1 and TRBJ2-1; tentatively, D is TRBD1 (5 bases). The CDR3 totals 12 residues. From germline, CDR1 is SGHRS and CDR2 YFSETQ. In nucleotides, the CDR3 is TGCGCCAGCAGCTTGGACGGGCCCGAAGGGGTCTTC. This encodes CASSLDGPEGVF.

The V gene is TRBV12-3 or TRBV12-4, the J gene TRBJ1-4, with 11 positions matching TRBD1. The CDR3 runs 18 residues. As DNA, the CDR3 is TGTGCAGGCAGTTTAGTCGGACAGGGGGCATATAGTAATGAAAAACTGTTTTTT. This gives the protein CAGSLVGQGAYSNEKLFF.

V usage is TRBV4-2 and J usage is TRBJ2-1; TRBD2 matches 11 bases. Germline CDR1 and CDR2: LGHNA and YNFKEQ. V was clipped by 0 bases and J by 10 bases; unmatched bases: 8. This CDR3 spans 16 amino acids. The CDR3 loop reads CASSQDLAGGWGEQFF. The CDR3 DNA follows: TGTGCCAGCAGCCAAGATCTAGCGGGAGGATGGGGGGAGCAGTTCTTC.

The rearrangement uses TRBV2 and TRBJ1-2, with TRBD1 identical over 7 bases. CDR3 length: 14 residues. V gave up 6 bases and J gave up 3 bases; unmatched junction bases: 7. Germline V gene sequence: CDR1 SNHLY, CDR2 FYNNEI. CDR3 region: CASRGLQGYYGYTF. The CDR3 coding sequence is TGTGCCAGCAGGGGCCTACAGGGGTACTATGGCTACACCTTC.

This clonotype turned up a few times. This sequence joins TRBV30 and TRBJ1-3; D remains ambiguous. The germline gives CDR1 GTSNPN, CDR2 SVGIG (reference sequence). This CDR3 contains 12 residues. Trimming left V 0 bases short and J 7 bases short, with 7 bases between. The CDR3 sequence is CAWSVQTNTIYF. The CDR3 DNA sequence: TGTGCCTGGAGTGTACAGACTAACACCATATATTTT.

Worth noting for this clonotype: Being one base from a much bigger clone, this may be a read error. The chain links TRBV28 to TRBJ2-5, with unresolved D. The germline V gene encodes CDR1 MDHEN and CDR2 SYDVKM. This CDR3 has 13 amino acids. CDR3 sequence (DNA): TGTGTCAGCATGGTGGGCGCAGAAGAGACCCAGTACTTC. Translation: CVSMVGAEETQYF. Full variable domain (rest looked up from reference TRBV28 and TRBJ2-5): DVKVTQSSRYLVKRTGEKVFLECVQDMDHENMFWYRQDPGLGLRLIYFSYDVKMKEKGDIPEGYSVSREKKERFSLILESASTNQTSMYLCVSMVGAEETQYFGPGTRLLVL.